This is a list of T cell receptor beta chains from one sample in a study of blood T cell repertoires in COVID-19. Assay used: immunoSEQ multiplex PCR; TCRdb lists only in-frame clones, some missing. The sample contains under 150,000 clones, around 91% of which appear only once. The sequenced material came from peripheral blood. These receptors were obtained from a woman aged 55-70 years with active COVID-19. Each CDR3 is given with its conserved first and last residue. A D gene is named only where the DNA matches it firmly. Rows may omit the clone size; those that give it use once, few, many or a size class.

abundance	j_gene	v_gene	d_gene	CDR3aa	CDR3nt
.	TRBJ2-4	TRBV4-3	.	CASSQDSGHFQYF	TGCGCCAGCAGCCAAGATTCGGGACACTTTCAGTACTTC
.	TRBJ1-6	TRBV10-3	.	CATRDTSSYNSPLHF	TGTGCCACTCGGGACACGAGCTCCTATAATTCACCCCTCCACTTT
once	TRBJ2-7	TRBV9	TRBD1	CASSLRQGAYEQYF	TGTGCCAGCAGCTTAAGACAGGGGGCCTACGAGCAGTACTTC
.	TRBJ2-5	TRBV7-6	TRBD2	CASSSGLAGWGGSQYF	TGTGCCAGCAGCTCCGGACTAGCGGGATGGGGTGGTTCCCAGTACTTC
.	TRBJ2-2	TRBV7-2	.	CASSLARNPGELFF	TGTGCCAGCAGCTTAGCCAGGAACCCCGGGGAGCTGTTTTTT
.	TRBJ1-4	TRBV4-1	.	CASSQGQDREKLFF	TGCGCCAGCAGCCAAGGACAGGACCGCGAAAAACTGTTTTTT
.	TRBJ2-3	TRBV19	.	CASSLSPTDTQYF	TGTGCCAGTAGTTTGAGTCCCACAGATACGCAGTATTTT
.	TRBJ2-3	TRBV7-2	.	CASSGPFPDTQYF	TGTGCCAGCAGCGGCCCGTTCCCCGATACGCAGTATTTT
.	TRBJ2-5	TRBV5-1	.	CASSGGPPQETQYF	TGCGCCAGCAGCGGAGGGCCTCCTCAAGAGACCCAGTACTTC
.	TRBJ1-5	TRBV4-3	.	CASSQEQNQPQHF	TGCGCCAGCAGCCAAGAACAGAATCAGCCCCAGCATTTT
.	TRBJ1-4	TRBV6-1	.	CASSDRGGNEKLFF	TGTGCCAGCAGTGATAGAGGAGGGAATGAAAAACTGTTTTTT
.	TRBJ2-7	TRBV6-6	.	CASTLAQGKGNEQYF	TGTGCCAGCACCTTAGCCCAGGGGAAAGGTAACGAGCAGTACTTC
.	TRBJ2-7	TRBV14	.	CASSLLGRVGSYEQYF	TGTGCCAGCAGCCTCCTTGGGCGTGTAGGCTCCTACGAGCAGTACTTC
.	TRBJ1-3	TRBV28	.	CASPPTRGGDPGNTIYF	TGTGCCAGCCCCCCCACGCGAGGCGGGGATCCCGGAAACACCATATATTTT
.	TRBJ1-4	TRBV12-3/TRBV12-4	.	CASSAGSHEKLFF	TGTGCCAGCAGTGCAGGGTCGCATGAAAAACTGTTTTTT
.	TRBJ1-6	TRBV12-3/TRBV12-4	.	CASSLMRESPLHF	TGTGCCAGCAGTTTAATGCGGGAATCACCCCTCCACTTT
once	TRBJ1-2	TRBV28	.	CASTLGTQTYGYTF	TGTGCCAGCACCTTAGGTACACAGACCTATGGCTACACCTTC
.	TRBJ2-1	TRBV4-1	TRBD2	CASSQERTRVLNEQFF	TGCGCCAGCAGCCAAGAGCGGACTAGGGTGCTGAATGAGCAGTTCTTC
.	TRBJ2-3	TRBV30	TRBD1	CAWMQGVSDTQYF	TGTGCCTGGATGCAGGGGGTATCAGATACGCAGTATTTT
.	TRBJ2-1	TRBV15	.	CATSILPIAYEQFF	TGTGCCACCAGCATCCTTCCTATAGCTTATGAGCAGTTCTTC
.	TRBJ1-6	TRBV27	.	CASSLDWSGTYNSPLHF	TGTGCCAGCAGTTTAGATTGGTCGGGGACTTATAATTCACCCCTCCACTTT
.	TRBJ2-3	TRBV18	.	CASSRTETDTQYF	TGTGCCAGCTCACGAACAGAGACAGATACGCAGTATTTT
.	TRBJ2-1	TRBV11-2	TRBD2	CASSTLRTSGRANEQFF	TGTGCCAGCAGCACCCTAAGGACTAGCGGGAGGGCCAATGAGCAGTTCTTC
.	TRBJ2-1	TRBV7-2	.	CASSLGLSGTPFF	TGTGCCAGCAGCTTAGGCCTATCAGGGACTCCGTTCTTC
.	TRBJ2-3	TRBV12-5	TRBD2	CASGPISGRATDTQYF	TGTGCTAGTGGTCCAATTAGCGGGAGGGCCACAGATACGCAGTATTTT
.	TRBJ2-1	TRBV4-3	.	CASSQAALVNNEQFF	TGCGCCAGCAGCCAAGCCGCGTTAGTCAACAATGAGCAGTTCTTC